This T cell receptor (beta chain) was observed in a study of T cells after yellow fever vaccination. TCRdb reanalysed the 5' RACE reads using MiXCR and keeps one entry per CDR3 protein. Of under 200,000 distinct CDR3 sequences listed, 6% to 7.5% were seen once; the top ten hold 2.5% to 3%. With V trimmed by 0 bases and J by 0 bases, 7 bases remained unmatched. Germline V gene sequence: CDR1 DFQATT, CDR2 SNEGSKA (reference sequence). The CDR3 is 16 amino acids. The genes are TRBV20-1 and TRBJ2-5, with 7 bases that match TRBD1. The sequence was collected from a young man who received the YFV17D yellow fever vaccine. The specimen was CD4+ T cells sorted from PBMCs, collected more than 4 days after the first yellow fever vaccination. CDR3 nucleotides: TGCAGTGCTAGAGATGGCCCGGGACAGCACCAAGAGACCCAGTACTTC. The encoded protein is CSARDGPGQHQETQYF.